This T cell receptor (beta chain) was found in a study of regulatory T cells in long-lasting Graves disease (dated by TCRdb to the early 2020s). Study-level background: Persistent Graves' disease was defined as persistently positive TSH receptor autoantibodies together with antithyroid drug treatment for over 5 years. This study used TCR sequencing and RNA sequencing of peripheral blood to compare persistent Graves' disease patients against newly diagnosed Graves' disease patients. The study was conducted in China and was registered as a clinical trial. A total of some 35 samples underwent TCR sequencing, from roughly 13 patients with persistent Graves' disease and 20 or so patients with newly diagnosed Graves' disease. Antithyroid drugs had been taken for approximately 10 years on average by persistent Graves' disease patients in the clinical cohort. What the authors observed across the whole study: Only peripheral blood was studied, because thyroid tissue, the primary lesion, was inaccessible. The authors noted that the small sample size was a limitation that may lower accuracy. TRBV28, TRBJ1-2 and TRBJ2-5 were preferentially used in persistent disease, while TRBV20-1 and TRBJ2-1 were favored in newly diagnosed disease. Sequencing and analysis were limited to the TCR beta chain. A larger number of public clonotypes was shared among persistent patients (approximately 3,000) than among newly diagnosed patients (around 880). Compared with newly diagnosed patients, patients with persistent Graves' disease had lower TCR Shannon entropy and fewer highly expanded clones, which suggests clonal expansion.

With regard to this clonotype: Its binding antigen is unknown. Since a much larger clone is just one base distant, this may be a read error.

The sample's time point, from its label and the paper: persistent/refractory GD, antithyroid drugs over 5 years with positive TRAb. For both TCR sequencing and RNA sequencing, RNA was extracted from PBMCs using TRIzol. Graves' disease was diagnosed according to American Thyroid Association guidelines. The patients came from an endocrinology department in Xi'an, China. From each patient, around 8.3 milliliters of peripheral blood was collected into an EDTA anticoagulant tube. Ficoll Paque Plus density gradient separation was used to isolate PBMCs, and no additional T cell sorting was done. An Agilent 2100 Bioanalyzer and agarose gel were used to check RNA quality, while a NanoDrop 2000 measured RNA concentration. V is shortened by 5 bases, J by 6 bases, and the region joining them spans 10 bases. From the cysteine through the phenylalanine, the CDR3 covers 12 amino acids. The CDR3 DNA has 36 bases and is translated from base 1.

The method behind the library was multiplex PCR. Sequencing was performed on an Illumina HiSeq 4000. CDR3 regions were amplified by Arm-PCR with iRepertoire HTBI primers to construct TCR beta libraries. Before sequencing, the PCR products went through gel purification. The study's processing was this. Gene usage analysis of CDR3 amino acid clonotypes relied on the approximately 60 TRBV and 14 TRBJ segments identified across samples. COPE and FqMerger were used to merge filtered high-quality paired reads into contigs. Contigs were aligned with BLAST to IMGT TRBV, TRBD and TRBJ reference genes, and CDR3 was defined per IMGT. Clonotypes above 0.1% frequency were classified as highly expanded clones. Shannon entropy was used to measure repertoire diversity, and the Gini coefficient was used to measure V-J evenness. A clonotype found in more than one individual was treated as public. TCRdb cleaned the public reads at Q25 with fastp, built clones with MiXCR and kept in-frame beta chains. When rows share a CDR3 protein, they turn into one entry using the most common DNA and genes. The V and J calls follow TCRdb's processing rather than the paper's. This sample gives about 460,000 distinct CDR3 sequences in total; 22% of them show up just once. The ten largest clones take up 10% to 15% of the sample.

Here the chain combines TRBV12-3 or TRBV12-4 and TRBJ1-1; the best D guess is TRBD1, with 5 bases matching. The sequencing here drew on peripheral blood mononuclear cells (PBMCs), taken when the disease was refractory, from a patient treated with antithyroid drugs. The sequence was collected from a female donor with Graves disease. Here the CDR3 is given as CASSLDRPEAFF. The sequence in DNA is TGTGCCAGCAGTCTCGACAGACCTGAAGCTTTCTTT.